A single sample gave rise to the 10 T cell receptor beta chains below, sequenced in a study of T cells expressing NK-cell markers. From the 5' RACE reads, TCRdb lists one entry per CDR3 protein and no DNA. With over 350,000 distinct CDR3 sequences in the sample, the ten largest clones hold over 8.5%. Sequencing input: blood T cells: a sorted CD56 or NKG2C T cell subset, CD4+ or CD8+ T cells, or bulk PBMC T cells (not recorded which). All receptors come from a woman between 50 and 59 years old in good health.

The CDR3 reads CAISDQQGYGYTF. This chain joins TRBV10-3 and TRBJ1-2; TCRdb indicates TRBD1, and absent DNA this call remains unverified. This CDR3 comprises 13 residues. CDR1 and CDR2 (germline): ENHRY, SYGVKD.

The V gene is TRBV7-9, the J gene TRBJ1-1; TCRdb's assignment of TRBD1 cannot be checked, as there is no DNA. This CDR3 has 16 residues. Germline V gene sequence: CDR1 SEHNR, CDR2 FQNEAQ (reference sequence). Here the CDR3 reads CASSPFPGRVNTEAFF. Based on the CDR3 plus reference TRBV7-9 and TRBJ1-1, the full variable domain is DTGVSQNPRHKITKRGQNVTFRCDPISEHNRLYWYRQTLGQGPEFLTYFQNEAQLEKSRLLSDRFSAERPKGSFSTLEIQRTEQGDSAMYLCASSPFPGRVNTEAFFGQGTRLTVV.

The chain recombines TRBV6-4 with TRBJ2-3; as DNA is missing, the TRBD2 call by TCRdb cannot be tested. The CDR3 is 16 amino acids. Germline CDR1 MRHNA, CDR2 SNTAGT. The CDR3 reads CASSESVAGGADTQYF.

The gene calls are TRBV24-1 and TRBJ2-7; as DNA is missing, the TRBD2 call by TCRdb cannot be tested. Germline V gene lookup returns CDR1 KGHDR and CDR2 SFDVKD. There are 17 residues in the CDR3. The CDR3 here is CATSGQGTSGSPYEQYF.

This sequence joins TRBV12-3 or TRBV12-4 and TRBJ2-3; TCRdb calls TRBD2, which cannot be checked without DNA. The CDR3 is 14 residues long. The CDR3 loop is CASSLAGGPNTQYF.

V is TRBV20-1 and J is TRBJ1-2; the TCRdb call, TRBD1, lacks DNA for checking. This CDR3 has 14 residues. Germline lookup yields CDR1 DFQATT and CDR2 SNEGSKA (reference sequence). Here the CDR3 reads CSAPGRPPGFGYTF.

The gene calls are TRBV3-1 and TRBJ2-5; TCRdb's assignment of TRBD1 cannot be checked, as there is no DNA. The V gene's germline CDR1 is LGHDT and CDR2 YNNKEL (reference sequence). This CDR3 region has 14 residues. CDR3 protein: CASSQGPGQETQYF.

The chain is built from TRBV7-2 and TRBJ1-1. CDR3 length equals 15 residues. Germline CDR1 and CDR2: SGHTA and FQGNSA. CDR3 sequence: CASSRRGGLSTEAFF.

The J gene is TRBJ2-5, the V gene TRBV15; checking the TCRdb D call of TRBD1 is not possible without DNA. The CDR3 runs 15 residues. Germline V gene sequence: CDR1 LNHNV, CDR2 YYDKDF (reference sequence). The CDR3 reads CATSRDRGGFEAQYF.

The chain recombines TRBV7-9 with TRBJ2-3; TCRdb returns TRBD2, unconfirmable since there is no DNA. The CDR3 spans 15 residues. CDR1 and CDR2 from the germline V gene are SEHNR and FQNEAQ (reference sequence). The CDR3 sequence: CASSLAGRPQGEQYF.